Here is one TCR beta chain with its context. The data are from a study of T-cell reconstitution after alpha-beta-depleted transplantation in children. Unique molecular identifiers were used to barcode this TCRbeta library. TCRdb recomputed calls from the PCR reads with MiXCR, one row per CDR3 protein. The table has 200,000 to 250,000 distinct CDR3 sequences, about 12% seen once. The sample was PBMCs from the stem cell graft donor, taken from the stem cell graft. The TCR originated in a human donor who donated a stem cell graft to a child with acute lymphoblastic leukemia.

The CDR3 protein is CASSPSWGPHSYEQYF. The CDR3 region has the DNA TGTGCCAGCAGCCCAAGTTGGGGCCCACATTCCTACGAGCAGTACTTC. V usage is TRBV7-9 and J usage is TRBJ2-7; possibly TRBD1 for D (5 bases). CDR3 length: 16 residues. V dropped 5 bases and J dropped 1 base, with 18 bases sitting between them. The V gene's germline CDR1 is SEHNR and CDR2 FQNEAQ (reference sequence).